The 10 T cell receptor beta chains below were found in one sample sequenced in a study of T-cell memory formation after mild COVID-19. TCRdb processed the 5' RACE reads anew with MiXCR; each CDR3 protein has one entry. The table lists 550,000 to 600,000 distinct CDR3 sequences, around 16% of them singletons, with about 7.5% in the top ten. Sequencing was done on a sample of PBMCs or a T cell subset sorted from them (not recorded which). These receptors came from an adult woman who had mild COVID-19 (a few samples of this study predate the infection). Cell type and time point are not known.

The chain has TRBV9 and TRBJ2-1; possible D gene TRBD2, 7 bases. In germline, CDR1 is SGDLS, CDR2 YYNGEE. Trimming cost V 1 base and J 5 bases, with 10 bases left between them. The CDR3 is made up of 14 amino acids. CDR3 nucleotides: TGTGCCAGCAGCGTACTAGGGGGGGACAATGAGCAGTTCTTC. Its protein product is CASSVLGGDNEQFF. Full variable domain (outside the CDR3, taken from reference TRBV9 and TRBJ2-1): DSGVTQTPKHLITATGQRVTLRCSPRSGDLSVYWYQQSLDQGLQFLIQYYNGEERAKGNILERFSAQQFPDLHSELNLSSLELGDSALYFCASSVLGGDNEQFFGPGTRLTVL.

This chain joins TRBV29-1 and TRBJ1-2; D may be TRBD1 (6 bases). The CDR3 sequence is 12 residues long. V lost 4 bases and J 3 bases, leaving 9 bases between the germline ends. CDR1 SQVTM and CDR2 ANQGSEA come from the germline V gene. The CDR3 sequence is CSVAWTDYGYTF. DNA of the CDR3: TGCAGCGTTGCCTGGACAGACTATGGCTACACCTTC.

The sample holds a few counts of this clonotype. The V call is TRBV2, the J call TRBJ1-2; a weak D match, TRBD1 (6 bases). The CDR3 extends over 14 amino acids. V lost 2 bases and J lost 7, with 14 bases in between. CDR1 SNHLY and CDR2 FYNNEI come from the germline V gene. CDR3 DNA: TGTGCCAGCAGTGAACGGGGGGGCTCGGCTGGCTACACCTTC. The encoded protein is CASSERGGSAGYTF. The complete variable domain, with remaining parts taken from reference TRBV2 and TRBJ1-2, reads EPEVTQTPSHQVTQMGQEVILRCVPISNHLYFYWYRQILGQKVEFLVSFYNNEISEKSEIFDDQFSVERPDGSNFTLKIRSTKLEDSAMYFCASSERGGSAGYTFGSGTRLTVV.

J is TRBJ2-1 and V is TRBV7-9, with 7 bases that match TRBD2. V lost 1 base and J lost 13; bases outside the gene matches: 4. The CDR3 length is 12 residues. The germline CDR1 and CDR2 sequences are SEHNR and FQNEAQ (reference sequence). The CDR3 region has the DNA TGTGCCAGCAGCTTAGAGGGAGGGCAACAGTTCTTC. It specifies CASSLEGGQQFF.

The chain links TRBV12-3 or TRBV12-4 to TRBJ2-7; unclear D gene. The ends were cut back, 3 bases at V and 3 bases at J, with 9 bases in the middle. This CDR3 is 13 amino acids long. The CDR3: CASSFLRVYEQYF. CDR3 nucleotides: TGTGCCAGCAGTTTTCTAAGAGTCTACGAGCAGTACTTC.

The chain employs TRBV2 and TRBJ2-1; D gene unclear. The V end lost 8 bases, the J end lost 0 bases, and 11 bases lay between the germline ends. This CDR3 is 14 amino acids long. Germline V gene data show CDR1 as SNHLY and CDR2 as FYNNEI. Written as DNA, the CDR3 is TGTGCCAGCCGTCGGTCGAGCTCCTACAATGAGCAGTTCTTC. This codes for CASRRSSSYNEQFF.

The chain uses TRBV4-2 and TRBJ1-1; no definite D call. V dropped 1 base and J dropped 2 bases, with 8 bases sitting between them. Germline lookup yields CDR1 LGHNA and CDR2 YNFKEQ. This CDR3 spans 14 amino acids. CDR3 sequence (DNA): TGTGCCAGCAGCCAAGTCGGATCTAACACTGAAGCTTTCTTT. It yields the protein CASSQVGSNTEAFF.

This clonotype was detected a few times. The gene calls are TRBV4-2 and TRBJ2-1; TRBD2 matches 10 bases. From germline, CDR1 is LGHNA and CDR2 YNFKEQ. V was clipped by 4 bases and J by 5 bases; unmatched bases: 2. This CDR3 has 14 amino acids. The CDR3 here is CASSRTSGHNEQFF. CDR3 coding DNA: TGTGCCAGCAGCCGGACTAGCGGACACAATGAGCAGTTCTTC.

This chain connects TRBV7-8 to TRBJ2-2, with 7 bases identical to TRBD1. Germline V lookup: CDR1 SGHVS, CDR2 FQNEAQ. Unmatched junction bases numbered 4, after V lost 1 base and J lost 8 bases. The length of the CDR3 is 14 residues. The CDR3 region is CASSLGQGSGELFF. CDR3 DNA: TGTGCCAGCAGCTTAGGACAGGGCTCGGGGGAGCTGTTTTTT.

This clonotype was counted a few times. The CDR3 region has the DNA TGTGCCAGCAGCTCAGGACTAGCGGGGGGCCATCGAGAGACCCAGTACTTC. Encoded protein: CASSSGLAGGHRETQYF. The chain recombines TRBV7-6 with TRBJ2-5, with 14 bases matching TRBD2. The CDR3 extends over 17 amino acids. V shed 4 bases, J shed 4 bases, and the junction held 8 bases outside the gene matches. Germline-derived CDR1 and CDR2 are SGHVS and FNYEAQ.